Reported below is one T cell receptor (beta chain). The target antigen is unknown. The record originates from a study of cytomegalovirus exposure and HLA in healthy donors. The donors were in the approximately 120-subject validation cohort; that cohort was separate from the approximately 730-subject first cohort. The method was immunoSEQ multiplex PCR; TCRdb's version includes in-frame clones alone and lacks a portion of them. The sample consists of 68,000 or so clones, about 89% of them appearing once. CDR1 and CDR2 from the germline V gene are SGHNT and YYREEE (reference sequence). Unmatched junction bases numbered 9, after V lost 0 bases and J lost 3 bases. The CDR3 totals 18 residues. Findings and caveats of the study: Subsequent analysis revealed that first-cohort TCR clusters tended to co-occur in the 130 or so validation repertoires.

Sequenced sample: PBMCs. The chain employs TRBV5-4 and TRBJ2-2; 9 positions match TRBD2. This TCR was sampled from a woman aged 18 to 35 in good health and CMV-seronegative. This CDR3 reads CASSLGQGLARHTGELFF. CDR3 nucleotide sequence: TGTGCCAGCAGCTTGGGCCAGGGACTAGCTCGGCACACCGGGGAGCTGTTTTTT.